These T cell receptor beta chains were read from a single sample in a study of shared clonotypes between healthy human individuals. Clones were sequenced by immunoSEQ multiplex PCR, and TCRdb holds only the in-frame ones, with some missing. The data hold a few million clones, with under 95% observed a single time. The sequencing input was naive CD4+ T cells from PBMCs. The receptors were gathered from a young man in good health. Some clones in this sample may be carry-over from other donors' samples. Each CDR3 is given with its conserved first and last residue. D genes are given only for firm matches. Where a row states a size, it is once, few, many or the class of an expanded clone; other rows omit it.

TRBJ1-5	NA	TRBV30	NA	TGTGCCTGGGGTGGAAGGGGTGATCAGCCCCAGCATTTT	CAWGGRGDQPQHF
TRBJ1-1	NA	TRBV18	NA	TGTGCCAGCTCACCATTATTTCCCGAAGCTTTCTTT	CASSPLFPEAFF
TRBJ2-5	once	TRBV5-1	TRBD2	TGCGCCAGCAGCTTGGGAACCGGGACTAGCGGGAGGGCCAGAGAGACCCAGTACTTC	CASSLGTGTSGRARETQYF
TRBJ2-7	few	TRBV11-2	TRBD2	TGTGCCAGCAGCCCCCGGACTAGCGGGGTACGGTACGAGCAGTACTTC	CASSPRTSGVRYEQYF
TRBJ1-3	NA	TRBV29-1	NA	TGCAGCGTTGAAGTGTGGAACTCTGGAAACACCATATATTTT	CSVEVWNSGNTIYF
TRBJ1-1	NA	TRBV6-1	TRBD1	TGTGCCAGCAGCACGCGGGGGACAGGGGACACTGAAGCTTTCTTT	CASSTRGTGDTEAFF
TRBJ1-1	NA	TRBV5-4	TRBD1	TGTGCTAGCAGCTTGGACAGGGGGCTTTCTGAAGCTTTCTTT	CASSLDRGLSEAFF
TRBJ1-2	NA	TRBV19	TRBD1	TGTGCCAGTAGTCGTTCCCCGGGACAGAACTATGGCTACACCTTC	CASSRSPGQNYGYTF
TRBJ2-7	NA	TRBV19	TRBD1	TGTGCCAGTAGTACCAGGACAGGGCTCCCCGAGCAGTACTTC	CASSTRTGLPEQYF
TRBJ2-1	once	TRBV6-5	NA	TGTGCCAGCAGTTACGGTACGGGGTGGGACAATGAGCAGTTCTTC	CASSYGTGWDNEQFF
TRBJ2-3	NA	TRBV28	NA	TGTGCCAGCAGTTTATTCTCCGGGACAACCACAGATACGCAGTATTTT	CASSLFSGTTTDTQYF
TRBJ2-5	few	TRBV5-1	TRBD1	TGCGCCAGCAGCTTCGGGACAGGACAAGAGACCCAGTACTTC	CASSFGTGQETQYF
TRBJ1-4	NA	TRBV7-2	NA	TGTGCCAGCAGCCCCTATGCAACTAATGAAAAACTGTTTTTT	CASSPYATNEKLFF
TRBJ2-5	NA	TRBV7-9	NA	TGTGCCAGCAGCTTACGGAACAGGGTCGGAGAGACCCAGTACTTC	CASSLRNRVGETQYF
TRBJ1-5	few	TRBV6-1	NA	TGTGCCAGCAGTGAAGCCAGCCGCAATCAGCCCCAGCATTTT	CASSEASRNQPQHF
TRBJ1-3	NA	TRBV11-3	NA	TGTGCCAGCAGCTTGGGGGCTACGTTCTCTGGAAACACCATATATTTT	CASSLGATFSGNTIYF
TRBJ2-1	NA	TRBV23-1	NA	TGCGCCAGCAGTCACCCCGGGGCGGGGACAGTCTCCTACAATGAGCAGTTCTTC	CASSHPGAGTVSYNEQFF
TRBJ1-1	NA	TRBV6-1	NA	TGTGCCAGCAAAGGACAGCTGAACACTGAAGCTTTCTTT	CASKGQLNTEAFF
TRBJ2-1	NA	TRBV5-6	TRBD2	TGTGCCAGCAGCTTCGATAGCGGGAGTATCGACAATGAGCAGTTCTTC	CASSFDSGSIDNEQFF
TRBJ2-5	NA	TRBV28	TRBD1	TGTGCCAGCAGTCCCACAGGGGAGCCCGCGGAGACCCAGTACTTC	CASSPTGEPAETQYF
TRBJ2-1	NA	TRBV10-1	NA	TGCGCCAGCAGTGAAAGGACGCTTTCCTACAATGAGCAGTTCTTC	CASSERTLSYNEQFF
TRBJ2-1	NA	TRBV7-8	TRBD2	TGTGCCAGCAGCTCCCACCGACTAGCCTGGAGTGAGCAGTTCTTC	CASSSHRLAWSEQFF
TRBJ2-7	NA	TRBV5-6	NA	TGTGCCAGCAGCTTGGTAGGGGGGGGCTCCTACGAGCAGTACTTC	CASSLVGGGSYEQYF
TRBJ2-7	NA	TRBV5-5	NA	TGTGCCAGCAGCTTGTCGCCCAACCCCCCCTACGAGCAGTACTTC	CASSLSPNPPYEQYF
TRBJ2-6	NA	TRBV19	NA	TGTGCCAGTAGTAGCCCCGGGGTCGCTGGGGCCAACGTCCTGACTTTC	CASSSPGVAGANVLTF
TRBJ1-2	NA	TRBV5-6	NA	TGTGCCAGCAGCTTGGTAGGGTTAGGGAAAGGCTATGGCTACACCTTC	CASSLVGLGKGYGYTF
TRBJ1-4	NA	TRBV28	TRBD1	TGTGCCAGCAGTAGTTGGAGATTGGACAGGGGTGAAGAAAAACTGTTTTTT	CASSSWRLDRGEEKLFF
TRBJ2-1	NA	TRBV7-8	NA	TGTGCCAGCAGCCCAAATCCCGGGGCAGGGGTCCAGGATGAGCAGTTCTTC	CASSPNPGAGVQDEQFF
TRBJ1-1	once	TRBV5-1	NA	TGCGCCAGCAGCTTGGTGTCAGTCGGTGGGGGGGCGAGAACTGAAGCTTTCTTT	CASSLVSVGGGARTEAFF
TRBJ2-4	NA	TRBV6-1	NA	TGTGCCAGCAGCCGGGCCAAAAACATTCAGTACTTC	CASSRAKNIQYF
TRBJ2-2	once	TRBV28	TRBD2	TGTGCCAGCAGTTTTGGACTAGCGGGAGGTGTGAACACCGGGGAGCTGTTTTTT	CASSFGLAGGVNTGELFF
TRBJ1-2	NA	TRBV28	NA	TGTGCCAGCAGTTCCCCGTCGGGGGCGCCCTCTGGCTACACCTTC	CASSSPSGAPSGYTF
TRBJ2-1	NA	TRBV18	NA	TGTGCCAGCTCAGAGCAACTCTACAATGAGCAGTTCTTC	CASSEQLYNEQFF
TRBJ2-3	NA	TRBV5-4	NA	TGTGCCAGCGGGGGAGGGGGCAGGACTAGCACAGATACGCAGTATTTT	CASGGGGRTSTDTQYF
TRBJ2-7	NA	TRBV6-1	NA	TGTGCCAGCAGTGACTCCGGGACCACCTACGAGCAGTACTTC	CASSDSGTTYEQYF
TRBJ1-6	NA	TRBV29-1	TRBD1	TGCAGCGTTAGGGACAGGAGAAATTCACCCCTCCACTTT	CSVRDRRNSPLHF
TRBJ2-2	NA	TRBV10-1	NA	TGCGCCAGCAGTGAGTTCTTAGCTAACACCGGGGAGCTGTTTTTT	CASSEFLANTGELFF
TRBJ2-3	NA	TRBV5-1	NA	TGCGCCAGCACCGCGGGGCAGGGGGAGTCAGATACGCAGTATTTT	CASTAGQGESDTQYF
TRBJ1-1	NA	TRBV2	NA	TGTGCCAGCAGTAAGACTTTGAACACTGAAGCTTTCTTT	CASSKTLNTEAFF
TRBJ2-2	NA	TRBV5-4	TRBD1	TGTGCCAGCAGCACTTGGACAGGGCCGAACACCGGGGAGCTGTTTTTT	CASSTWTGPNTGELFF
TRBJ1-4	NA	TRBV28	NA	TGTGCCAGCAGTTCACCTGTAGGGGTTGATGAAAAACTGTTTTTT	CASSSPVGVDEKLFF
TRBJ2-7	NA	TRBV6-6	NA	TGTGCCAGCAGTTATCTGCAGGGCGGGCTAGGCGAGCAGTGCTTC	CASSYLQGGLGEQCF
TRBJ1-3	NA	TRBV28	NA	TGTGCCAGCAGTTTAAGTATCTCTGGAAACACCATATATTTT	CASSLSISGNTIYF
TRBJ2-3	once	TRBV11-2	TRBD2	TGTGCCAGCAGCTTAGGACTAGCGGCTAGCACAGATACGCAGTATTTT	CASSLGLAASTDTQYF
TRBJ2-7	NA	TRBV15	NA	TGTGCCACCAGCCGACCTCCGGGGGAAGGGACCTACGAGCAGTACTTC	CATSRPPGEGTYEQYF
TRBJ1-3	NA	TRBV28	TRBD1	TGTGCCAGCAGTCCGGGACAGGGGAATCCTGGAAACACCATATATTTT	CASSPGQGNPGNTIYF
TRBJ2-3	NA	TRBV19	NA	TGTGCCAGTAGTATCTTGATGCAGCGCACAGATACGCAGTATTTT	CASSILMQRTDTQYF
TRBJ2-7	once	TRBV5-6	TRBD1	TGTGCCAGCAGCTACCGGGACAGGGCCCACGAGCAGTACTTC	CASSYRDRAHEQYF
TRBJ2-5	NA	TRBV5-1	TRBD2	TGCGCCAGCAGCAACGGGGAGGGAATGATCAGAGAGACCCAGTACTTC	CASSNGEGMIRETQYF
TRBJ1-1	NA	TRBV27	NA	TGTGCCAGCAGTTTAAGGTACGGGACGGAGAACACTGAAGCTTTCTTT	CASSLRYGTENTEAFF
TRBJ2-4	NA	TRBV10-3	TRBD1	TGTGCCATCAGTGACCAAGGACAGGGGATAGCCAAAAACATTCAGTACTTC	CAISDQGQGIAKNIQYF
TRBJ2-2	NA	TRBV5-1	NA	TGCGCCAGCAGCTTGGCCTCTGGGACCGGGGAGCTGTTTTTT	CASSLASGTGELFF
TRBJ2-5	once	TRBV19	NA	TGTGCCAGTAGTATGAGGAAAGAGACCCAGTACTTC	CASSMRKETQYF
TRBJ2-7	NA	TRBV11-1	NA	TGTGCCAGCAGCCCGGAGAATCGGAACGAGCAGTGCTTC	CASSPENRNEQCF